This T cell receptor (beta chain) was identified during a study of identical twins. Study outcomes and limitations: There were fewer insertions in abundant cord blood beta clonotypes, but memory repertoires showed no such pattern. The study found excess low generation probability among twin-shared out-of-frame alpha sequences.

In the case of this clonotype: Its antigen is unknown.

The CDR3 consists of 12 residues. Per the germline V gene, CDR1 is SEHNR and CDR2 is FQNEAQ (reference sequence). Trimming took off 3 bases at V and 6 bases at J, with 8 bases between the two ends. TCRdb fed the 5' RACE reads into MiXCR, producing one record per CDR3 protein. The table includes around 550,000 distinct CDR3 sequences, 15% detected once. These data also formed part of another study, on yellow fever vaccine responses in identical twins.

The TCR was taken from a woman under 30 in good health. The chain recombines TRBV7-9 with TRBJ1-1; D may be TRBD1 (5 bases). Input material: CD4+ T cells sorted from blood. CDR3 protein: CASSLNRPEAFF. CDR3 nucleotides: TGTGCCAGCAGCTTGAACAGGCCTGAAGCTTTCTTT.